Presented here are 18 T cell receptor beta chains from one specimen sequenced in a study of T cells in Graves' hyperthyroidism and ophthalmopathy. The investigators amplified TCR beta CDR3 regions from RNA transcripts. First-round RT-PCR with HTBI primers amplified the TCR CDR3 region. TCRdb ran MiXCR on the multiplex PCR reads and lists one entry per CDR3 protein. The table has about 500,000 distinct CDR3 sequences, about a sixth seen once. The sequenced sample was blood. These receptors originate from a woman aged 18-29 years with Graves' ophthalmopathy.

A few counts support this clonotype. Lacking the conserved final phenylalanine or tryptophan, this CDR3 likely reflects a read error. J is TRBJ1-6 and V is TRBV10-3, with TRBD1 matching over 7 bases. The CDR3 runs 13 residues. With 11 bases clipped from V and 4 bases from J, the junction kept 5 bases outside the gene matches. Germline loops: CDR1 ENHRY, CDR2 SYGVKD. CDR3 region: CAAGTEYNSPLHL. For the CDR3, the DNA is TGTGCCGCCGGGACAGAATATAATTCACCCCTCCACCTT.

The chain recombines TRBV5-8 with TRBJ1-2, with D possibly matching TRBD1 (5 bases). Trimming left V 1 base short and J 4 bases short, with 11 bases between. The CDR3 sequence is 14 residues long. From germline, CDR1 is SGHTS and CDR2 YDEGEE. DNA of the CDR3: TGTGCCAGCAGCTTGTGGGACCGCGGCTATGGCTACACCTTC. Protein product: CASSLWDRGYGYTF.

This chain joins TRBV18 and TRBJ1-6, with a possible D match to TRBD1 (5 bases). V dropped 4 bases and J dropped 3 bases, with 16 bases sitting between them. CDR3 length equals 17 residues. The germline V gene encodes CDR1 KGHSH and CDR2 LQKENI. The CDR3 coding sequence is TGTGCCAGCTCACTCGTCGGGTGGCAGGGCTATAATTCACCCCTCCACTTT. Amino acids: CASSLVGWQGYNSPLHF. The entire variable domain, with the rest obtained from reference TRBV18 and TRBJ1-6, is as follows: NAGVMQNPRHLVRRRGQEARLRCSPMKGHSHVYWYRQLPEEGLKFMVYLQKENIIDESGMPKERFSAEFPKEGPSILRIQQVVRGDSAAYFCASSLVGWQGYNSPLHFGNGTRLTVT.

There are many counts of this clonotype. The chain has TRBV27 and TRBJ1-1, with D hard to call. The CDR3 runs 14 residues. V gave up 2 bases and J gave up 3 bases, with 10 bases separating them. CDR1 is MNHEY, CDR2 SMNVEV, per germline (reference sequence). CDR3: CASSLVPRDTEAFF. The CDR3 nucleotides are TGTGCCAGCAGTTTAGTACCGCGGGACACTGAAGCTTTCTTT.

The sample holds a few counts of this clonotype. The chain uses TRBV29-1 and TRBJ2-4, with D unresolved. Germline V gene lookup returns CDR1 SQVTM and CDR2 ANQGSEA. CDR3 length equals 14 residues. V was clipped by 3 bases and J by 0 bases, with 9 bases between them. The CDR3, as DNA: TGCAGCGTTGATGCGCGGCTAGCCAAAAACATTCAGTACTTC. Translating gives CSVDARLAKNIQYF.

This clonotype was detected ten times or more. The V call is TRBV12-3 or TRBV12-4, the J call TRBJ2-2; D is unclear. The CDR3 loop spans 15 amino acids. V was shortened by 1 base and J by 1 base, with 7 bases between the two germline ends. The CDR3 nucleotides read TGTGCCAGCAGTTTAGTCCACGTGAACACCGGGGAGCTGTTTTTT. It codes for CASSLVHVNTGELFF.

The sample holds many counts of this clonotype. This CDR3 is CASSLAGEWTEAFF. In DNA form, the CDR3 reads TGTGCCAGCAGCTTAGCAGGGGAGTGGACTGAAGCTTTCTTT. V and J are TRBV11-2 and TRBJ1-1; possible D gene TRBD1, 6 bases. Trimming left V 1 base short and J 5 bases short, with 11 bases between. The CDR3 runs to 14 residues. CDR1 and CDR2 from the germline V gene are SGHAT and FQNNGV.

This clonotype was detected many times. The chain joins TRBV5-1 to TRBJ1-2; 8 bases align to TRBD1. The length of the CDR3 is 15 residues. The trim removed 2 bases at V and 6 bases at J, leaving 9 bases unmatched. Per the germline V gene, CDR1 is SGHRS and CDR2 is YFSETQ. CDR3 sequence reads: CASSFDRGRGNGYTF. The CDR3 region has the DNA TGCGCCAGCAGCTTTGACAGGGGAAGGGGAAATGGCTACACCTTC.

This clonotype was seen only a few times. The J gene is TRBJ2-1, the V gene TRBV19, with TRBD2 as a possible D gene (6 bases). The germline V gene encodes CDR1 LNHDA and CDR2 SQIVND (reference sequence). With 3 bases removed from V and 9 bases from J, the gap between germline ends came to 24 bases. This CDR3 region has 17 residues. The chain's CDR3 is CASSIVHGGVVTFEQFF. CDR3 nucleotides: TGTGCCAGTAGTATCGTTCACGGAGGGGTCGTCACCTTTGAGCAGTTCTTC.

In its sample, this clonotype was seen a few times. V and J are TRBV27 and TRBJ2-7, with TRBD2 matching 7 bases. V lost 8 bases, J lost 4 bases, and 11 bases stayed unmatched. The CDR3 runs to 14 residues. Germline V gives CDR1 MNHEY, CDR2 SMNVEV (reference sequence). The CDR3 DNA reads TGTGCCAGCGCGCCTCTAGCGGACAAATACGAGCAGTACTTC. Its translation: CASAPLADKYEQYF.

V is TRBV18 and J is TRBJ2-1; D possibly corresponds to TRBD1 (5 bases). Gene TRBJ2-7 matches the end of the DNA better, so the J call may be wrong. Germline V gene sequence: CDR1 KGHSH, CDR2 LQKENI. CDR3 length: 14 residues. CDR3 in amino acids: CASSQQASSNEQYF. Written as DNA, the CDR3 is TGTGCCAGCTCGCAACAGGCAAGCAGCAATGAGCAGTACTTC.

The rearrangement joins TRBV3-1 to TRBJ2-7; D gene ambiguous. The CDR3 extends over 15 amino acids. The V end was cut by 6 bases, the J end by 5 bases, with 20 bases between. CDR1 and CDR2 (germline): LGHDT, YNNKEL (reference sequence). In DNA form, the CDR3 reads TGTGCCAGCAGTCTCGGAACAGTTAGCTGGGACGAGCAGTACTTC. Translation gives CASSLGTVSWDEQYF.

J is TRBJ1-1 and V is TRBV10-3; 7 bases are shared with TRBD1. The V and J ends lost 0 bases and 5 bases, in that order; junction bases with no gene match: 6. The CDR3 is 15 amino acids. Germline values: CDR1 ENHRY, CDR2 SYGVKD. The CDR3 bases are TGTGCCATCAGTGAGTCAGGCAGGGGGGGGACTGAAGCTTTCTTT. Amino acids: CAISESGRGGTEAFF.

There are many counts of this clonotype. CDR3 amino acids: CASSFSGLAKVGQFF. The CDR3 bases are TGTGCCAGCAGTTTTTCGGGACTAGCGAAGGTTGGGCAGTTCTTC. The chain employs TRBV28 and TRBJ2-1; 10 nucleotides match TRBD2. Germline CDR1 and CDR2: MDHEN and SYDVKM. J was trimmed by 12 bases and V by 3 bases; bases with no gene match: 11. The CDR3 has 15 amino acids.

This clonotype was counted many times. This chain links TRBV6-1 with TRBJ1-1; 7 nucleotides match TRBD1. J lost 1 base, V lost 4 bases, and 3 bases had no gene match. Germline CDR1 MNHNS, CDR2 SASEGT. The length of the CDR3 is 14 residues. The CDR3 sequence is CASSARTGNTEAFF. Written as DNA, the CDR3 is TGTGCCAGCAGTGCTCGGACAGGGAACACTGAAGCTTTCTTT.

The CDR3 DNA reads as TGTGCCAGCAGCGCCGGGACACGTTCACCCCTCCACTTT. As protein: CASSAGTRSPLHF. This chain links TRBV5-4 with TRBJ1-6; weak D call: TRBD1 (6 bases). Looked up from germline, CDR1 is SGHNT and CDR2 is YYREEE (reference sequence). The CDR3 loop spans 13 amino acids. The V end lost 4 bases, the J end lost 9 bases, and 11 bases lay between the germline ends. The variable domain in full, completed from reference TRBV5-4 and TRBJ1-6, reads ETGVTQSPTHLIKTRGQQVTLRCSSQSGHNTVSWYQQALGQGPQFIFQYYREEENGRGNFPPRFSGLQFPNYSSELNVNALELDDSALYLCASSAGTRSPLHFGNGTRLTVT.

V gene TRBV7-8 combines with J gene TRBJ1-3; D may be TRBD1 (6 bases). Trimming took off 4 bases at V and 4 bases at J, with 17 bases between the two ends. CDR3 length: 16 amino acids. Germline CDR1 SGHVS, CDR2 FQNEAQ. In nucleotides, the CDR3 is TGTGCCAGCAGCTCTTATGGGGGCGCAGAGGGAAACACCATATATTTT. Its protein is CASSSYGGAEGNTIYF.

This chain links TRBV27 with TRBJ1-2, with 7 bases identical to TRBD1. Germline lookup yields CDR1 MNHEY and CDR2 SMNVEV (reference sequence). This CDR3 is built from 14 residues. Trimming took 6 bases from V and 4 from J; bases not matched to a gene: 8. The CDR3 reads CASRGRQGGYGYTF. In DNA form, the CDR3 reads TGTGCCAGCAGGGGAAGACAGGGCGGCTATGGCTACACCTTC.